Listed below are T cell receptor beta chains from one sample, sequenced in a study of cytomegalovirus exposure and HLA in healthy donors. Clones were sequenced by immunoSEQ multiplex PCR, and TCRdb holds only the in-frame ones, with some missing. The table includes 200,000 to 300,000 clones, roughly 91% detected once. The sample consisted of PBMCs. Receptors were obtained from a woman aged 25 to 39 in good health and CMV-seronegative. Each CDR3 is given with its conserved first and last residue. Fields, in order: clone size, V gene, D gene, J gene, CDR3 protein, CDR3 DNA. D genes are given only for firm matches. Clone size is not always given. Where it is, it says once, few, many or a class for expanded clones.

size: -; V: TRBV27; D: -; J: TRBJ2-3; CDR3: CASSPSVGGTDTQYF; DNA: TGTGCCAGCAGTCCCTCTGTCGGGGGCACAGATACGCAGTATTTT
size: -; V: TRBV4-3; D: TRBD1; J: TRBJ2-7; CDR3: CASSRSGTGGYEQYF; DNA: TGCGCCAGCAGCCGGTCCGGGACAGGGGGCTACGAGCAGTACTTC
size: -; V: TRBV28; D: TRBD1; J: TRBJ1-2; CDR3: CASSTGQGNYGYTF; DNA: TGTGCCAGCAGTACGGGACAGGGTAACTATGGCTACACCTTC
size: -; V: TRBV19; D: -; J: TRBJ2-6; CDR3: CASSITGSGANVLTF; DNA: TGTGCCAGTAGTATCACAGGCTCTGGGGCCAACGTCCTGACTTTC
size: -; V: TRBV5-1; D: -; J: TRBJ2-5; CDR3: CASSLATGVQETQYF; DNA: TGCGCCAGCAGCTTGGCCACAGGAGTTCAAGAGACCCAGTACTTC
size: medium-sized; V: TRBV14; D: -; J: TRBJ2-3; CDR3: CASSKDRGYF; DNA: TGTGCCAGCAGCAAGGACCGGGGGTATTTT
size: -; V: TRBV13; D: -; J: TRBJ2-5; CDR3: CASSANRFEEIQETQYF; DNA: TGTGCCAGCAGCGCTAACAGGTTCGAGGAGATCCAAGAGACCCAGTACTTC
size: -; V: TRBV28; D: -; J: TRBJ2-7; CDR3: CASSFRFSYEQYF; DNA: TGTGCCAGCAGTTTCCGATTCTCCTACGAGCAGTACTTC
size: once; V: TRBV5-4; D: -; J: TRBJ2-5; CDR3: CASSPERRETQYF; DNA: TGTGCCAGCAGCCCGGAGCGTCGGGAGACCCAGTACTTC
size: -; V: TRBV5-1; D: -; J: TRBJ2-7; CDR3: CASSWEGGGSYEQYF; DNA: TGCGCCAGCAGTTGGGAAGGCGGCGGAAGCTACGAGCAGTACTTC
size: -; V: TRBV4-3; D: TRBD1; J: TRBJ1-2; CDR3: CASSQDRQGAGYGYTF; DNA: TGCGCCAGCAGCCAAGATCGACAGGGGGCGGGCTATGGCTACACCTTC
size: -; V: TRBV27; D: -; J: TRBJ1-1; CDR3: CASSFASGGNTEAFF; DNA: TGTGCCAGCAGTTTCGCGTCGGGAGGGAACACTGAAGCTTTCTTT
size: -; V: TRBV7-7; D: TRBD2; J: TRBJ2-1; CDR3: CASSPDLGTSVGMGEQFF; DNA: TGTGCCAGCAGCCCCGACTTGGGGACTAGCGTCGGAATGGGTGAGCAGTTCTTC
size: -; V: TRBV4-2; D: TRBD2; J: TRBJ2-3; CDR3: CASSHEGRTSGTDTQYF; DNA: TGTGCCAGCAGCCACGAAGGGAGGACTAGCGGCACAGATACGCAGTATTTT
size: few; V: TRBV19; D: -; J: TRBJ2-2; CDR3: CASLELTGELFF; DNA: TGTGCCAGTTTGGAACTGACCGGGGAGCTGTTTTTT
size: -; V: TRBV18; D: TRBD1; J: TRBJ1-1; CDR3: CASARPGGDPEAFF; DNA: TGTGCCAGCGCCCGCCCAGGGGGCGACCCTGAAGCTTTCTTT
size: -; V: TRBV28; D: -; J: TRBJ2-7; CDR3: CASASGSSYEQYF; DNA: TGTGCCAGCGCCTCAGGGAGCTCCTACGAGCAGTACTTC
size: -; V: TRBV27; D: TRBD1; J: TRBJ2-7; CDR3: CASSLRGDRGRNEQYF; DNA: TGTGCCAGCAGTTTACGGGGGGACAGGGGCCGAAACGAGCAGTACTTC
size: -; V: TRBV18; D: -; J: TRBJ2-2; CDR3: CASSPPRRDPGELFF; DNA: TGTGCCAGCTCACCACCGCGGAGGGACCCCGGGGAGCTGTTTTTT
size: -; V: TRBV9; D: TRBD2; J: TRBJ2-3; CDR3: CASSLTSGTDTQYF; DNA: TGTGCCAGCAGCCTGACTAGCGGCACAGATACGCAGTATTTT
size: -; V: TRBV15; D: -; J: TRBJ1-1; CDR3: CATSRDRLSEAFF; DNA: TGTGCCACCAGCAGAGATCGGTTGTCTGAAGCTTTCTTT
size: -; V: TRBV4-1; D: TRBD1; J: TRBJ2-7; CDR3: CASSHYRGSYEQYF; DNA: TGCGCCAGCAGCCATTACAGGGGCTCCTACGAGCAGTACTTC
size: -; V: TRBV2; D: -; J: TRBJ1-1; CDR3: CASKIREGTEAFF; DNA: TGTGCCAGCAAGATAAGGGAGGGCACTGAAGCTTTCTTT
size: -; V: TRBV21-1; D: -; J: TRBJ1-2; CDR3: CASPLSGQEGYTF; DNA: TGTGCCAGCCCATTATCAGGACAGGAGGGCTACACCTTC
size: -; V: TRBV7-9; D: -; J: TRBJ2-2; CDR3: CASSFSSNTGELFF; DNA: TGTGCCAGCAGCTTTTCCAGTAACACCGGGGAGCTGTTTTTT
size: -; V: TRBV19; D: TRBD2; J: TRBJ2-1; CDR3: CASSMGLAGESKNEQFF; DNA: TGTGCCAGTAGTATGGGACTAGCGGGAGAATCTAAGAATGAGCAGTTCTTC
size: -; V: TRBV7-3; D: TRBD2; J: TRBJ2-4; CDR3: CASSLTGLAGGGDIQYF; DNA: TGTGCCAGCAGCTTAACGGGACTAGCGGGAGGAGGGGACATTCAGTACTTC
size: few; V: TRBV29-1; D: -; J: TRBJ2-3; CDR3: CSVLGRGGMKGTQYF; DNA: TGCAGCGTTCTGGGACGGGGCGGGATGAAAGGTACGCAGTATTTT
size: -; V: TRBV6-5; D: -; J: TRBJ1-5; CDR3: CASSYSVSLPQHF; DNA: TGTGCCAGCAGTTACTCGGTCAGCTTACCCCAGCATTTT
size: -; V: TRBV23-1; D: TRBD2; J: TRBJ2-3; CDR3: CASSQSGSGSTDTQYF; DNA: TGCGCCAGCAGTCAATCGGGTAGCGGGAGCACAGATACGCAGTATTTT
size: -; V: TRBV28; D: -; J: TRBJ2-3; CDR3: CASSSPTNTQYF; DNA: TGTGCCAGCAGTTCTCCGACGAATACGCAGTATTTT
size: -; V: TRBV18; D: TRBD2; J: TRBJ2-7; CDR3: CASSPRLAGGPSYEQYF; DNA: TGTGCCAGCTCACCAAGACTAGCGGGAGGGCCCTCCTACGAGCAGTACTTC
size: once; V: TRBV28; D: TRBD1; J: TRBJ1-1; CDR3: CASSFFKGQGAIMNTEAFF; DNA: TGTGCCAGCAGTTTCTTCAAGGGACAGGGGGCTATTATGAACACTGAAGCTTTCTTT
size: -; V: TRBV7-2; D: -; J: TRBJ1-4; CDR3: CASSLTWGNEKLFF; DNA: TGTGCCAGCAGCCTAACGTGGGGTAATGAAAAACTGTTTTTT
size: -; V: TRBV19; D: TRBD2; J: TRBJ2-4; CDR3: CASSTRLAGGPRGKNIQYF; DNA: TGTGCCAGTAGTACTCGACTAGCGGGAGGGCCCCGGGGCAAAAACATTCAGTACTTC
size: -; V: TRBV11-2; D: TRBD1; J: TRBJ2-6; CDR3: CASSRGGAGANVLTF; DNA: TGTGCCAGCAGCCGAGGGGGCGCCGGGGCCAACGTCCTGACTTTC
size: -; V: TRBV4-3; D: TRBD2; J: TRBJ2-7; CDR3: CASSQDSSGFPYEQYF; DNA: TGCGCCAGCAGCCAAGATTCTAGCGGTTTTCCCTACGAGCAGTACTTC
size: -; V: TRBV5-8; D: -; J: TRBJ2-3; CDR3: CASSLVASRADTQYF; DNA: TGTGCCAGCAGCTTGGTGGCTAGCAGGGCAGATACGCAGTATTTT
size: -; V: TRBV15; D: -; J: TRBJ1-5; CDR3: CATSRGDLSSQPQHF; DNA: TGTGCCACCAGCAGAGGGGACTTGTCCAGCCAGCCCCAGCATTTT
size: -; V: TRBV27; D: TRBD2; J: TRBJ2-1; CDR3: CASSAGTTYNEQFF; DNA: TGTGCCAGCAGTGCCGGGACTACTTACAATGAGCAGTTCTTC